The 27 T cell receptor beta chains presented below share a single source sample, sequenced in a study of T cells in Graves' hyperthyroidism and ophthalmopathy. The CDR3 regions of TCR beta were amplified from RNA transcripts. The HTBI primer set drove a first-round RT-PCR of the TCR CDR3. TCRdb processed the multiplex PCR reads anew with MiXCR; each CDR3 protein has one entry. This sample has about 640,000 distinct CDR3 sequences, with about 14% found just once. Sequenced: blood. These receptors were taken from a woman between 50 and 59 years old with Graves' ophthalmopathy.

This chain uses TRBV27 with TRBJ2-1, with D perhaps TRBD2 (6 bases). With 2 bases removed from V and 5 bases from J, the gap between germline ends came to 19 bases. This CDR3 region has 17 residues. Germline V gene sequence: CDR1 MNHEY, CDR2 SMNVEV (reference sequence). CDR3 residues: CASSLSVTVAADNEQFF. The DNA for the CDR3 is TGTGCCAGCAGTTTAAGTGTCACGGTAGCGGCGGACAATGAGCAGTTCTTC.

V is TRBV4-3 and J is TRBJ2-3; 7 bases map to TRBD2. Germline V gives CDR1 LGHNA, CDR2 YSLEER. J lost 1 base, V lost 2 bases, and 6 bases had no gene match. The CDR3 spans 16 residues. The DNA for the CDR3 is TGCGCCAGCAGCCAACGCGGGAGAGGTGGCACAGATACGCAGTATTTT. Amino acids: CASSQRGRGGTDTQYF.

The J gene is TRBJ2-2, the V gene TRBV28; D is undetermined. V was shortened by 3 bases and J by 6 bases, with 14 bases between the two germline ends. The CDR3 runs 15 residues. The germline CDR1 and CDR2 sequences are MDHEN and SYDVKM. CDR3 protein: CASSLLLDSPGELFF. In nucleotides, the CDR3 is TGTGCCAGCAGTTTGTTGCTAGACTCCCCCGGGGAGCTGTTTTTT.

The table lists this clonotype with many counts. This sequence joins TRBV7-2 and TRBJ2-7, with 8 bases lining up with TRBD1. CDR1 is SGHTA, CDR2 FQGNSA, per germline. Trimming removed 5 bases from V and 6 bases from J; junction bases left unmatched: 3. The CDR3 is 12 residues long. CDR3 nucleotide sequence: TGTGCCAGCAGCCCCCAGGGGGCCGAGCAGTACTTC. Its translation: CASSPQGAEQYF. Supplemented by reference TRBV7-2 and TRBJ2-7, the full variable domain reads GAGVSQSPSNKVTEKGKDVELRCDPISGHTALYWYRQSLGQGLEFLIYFQGNSAPDKSGLPSDRFSAERTGGSVSTLTIQRTQQEDSAVYLCASSPQGAEQYFGPGTRLTVT.

This clonotype was recorded many times. The V call is TRBV20-1, the J call TRBJ2-1, with D perhaps matching TRBD2 (6 bases). In germline, CDR1 is DFQATT, CDR2 SNEGSKA (reference sequence). The CDR3 contains 16 residues. The V end lost 0 bases, the J end lost 4 bases, and 16 bases lay between the germline ends. The CDR3 DNA sequence: TGCAGTGCTAGAGATGAGGCGGGGTTCCATTACAATGAGCAGTTCTTC. Protein: CSARDEAGFHYNEQFF.

This clonotype was observed many times. The CDR3 region has the DNA TGTGCCAGCAGTTTACCGCGCGGACAGGGACAGCCCCAGCATTTT. This translates into CASSLPRGQGQPQHF. The chain recombines TRBV27 with TRBJ1-5; 8 nucleotides line up with TRBD1. Per the germline V gene, CDR1 is MNHEY and CDR2 is SMNVEV (reference sequence). The CDR3 is made up of 15 amino acids. With V trimmed by 2 bases and J by 7 bases, 7 bases remained unmatched.

This clonotype was seen a handful of times. CDR3 sequence reads: CASGLVLTGGPFEQYF. Here the CDR3 DNA reads TGTGCTAGTGGTTTGGTACTCACGGGAGGGCCATTCGAGCAGTACTTC. The chain uses TRBV12-5 and TRBJ2-7; 8 bases map to TRBD2. With 0 bases clipped from V and 6 bases from J, the junction kept 10 bases outside the gene matches. The CDR3 runs 16 residues. CDR1 LGHNT and CDR2 FRNRAP come from the germline V gene.

The DNA of the CDR3 is TGCAGTGCTAGAGATGTGAGGGGTGGGGCCAATCAGCCCCAGCATTTT. This encodes CSARDVRGGANQPQHF. The chain uses TRBV20-1 and TRBJ1-5; D may be TRBD1 (5 bases). The germline V and J ends were trimmed by 0 bases and 3 bases, with 15 bases remaining between them. The germline V gene encodes CDR1 DFQATT and CDR2 SNEGSKA (reference sequence). The CDR3 runs to 16 residues.

About this clonotype: One base away lies a much larger clone, so this may be a sequencing read error. The gene calls are TRBV2 and TRBJ1-1, with a possible D match to TRBD1 (6 bases). The CDR3 is made up of 15 amino acids. From germline, CDR1 is SNHLY and CDR2 FYNNEI. This CDR3 reads CTSSEGEGDDTEAFF. The CDR3 DNA follows: TGTACCAGCAGTGAAGGGGAGGGGGACGACACTGAAGCTTTCTTT.

This clonotype was seen many times. This rearrangement joins TRBV28 to TRBJ2-5; TRBD2 matches at 13 bases. V lost 3 bases, J lost 2 bases, and 9 bases stayed unmatched. Germline loops: CDR1 MDHEN, CDR2 SYDVKM. This CDR3 contains 18 residues. The CDR3 reads CASSFPWTSGSPQETQYF. The CDR3 bases are TGTGCCAGCAGTTTCCCCTGGACTAGCGGGAGCCCTCAAGAGACCCAGTACTTC.

This clonotype was found many times. The genes are TRBV15 and TRBJ1-1; a weak D match, TRBD1 (5 bases). The V gene's germline CDR1 is LNHNV and CDR2 YYDKDF (reference sequence). CDR3 length equals 14 residues. V shed 3 bases and J shed 7 bases, with 15 bases lying between them. CDR3 DNA sequence: TGTGCCACCAGCAGTTTGGGGGGAGTTATTGAAGCTTTCTTT. Residues: CATSSLGGVIEAFF.

In its sample, this clonotype was seen many times. The genes are TRBV28 and TRBJ2-1; D is tentatively TRBD1 or TRBD2 (5 bases each). V lost 5 bases, J lost 7 bases, and 15 bases lay in between. The CDR3 is 14 amino acids. Germline assignment: CDR1 MDHEN and CDR2 SYDVKM. CDR3 sequence (DNA): TGTGCCAGCAGTAAACGGGGACCCATGAATGAGCAGTTCTTC. Protein sequence: CASSKRGPMNEQFF.

This clonotype was detected many times. This sequence joins TRBV9 and TRBJ2-7; D may match TRBD1 or TRBD2 (6 bases each). The germline V and J ends were trimmed by 0 bases and 10 bases, with 14 bases remaining between them. This CDR3 spans 13 amino acids. Germline V gene lookup returns CDR1 SGDLS and CDR2 YYNGEE. In DNA, the CDR3 is TGTGCCAGCAGCGTAGGCGGAAGGGGGGATCAGTACTTC. Translated, it gives CASSVGGRGDQYF.

The chain links TRBV19 to TRBJ1-5, with D hard to call. The V gene's germline CDR1 is LNHDA and CDR2 SQIVND (reference sequence). CDR3 length equals 14 residues. The V end lost 4 bases, the J end lost 4 bases, and 11 bases lay between the germline ends. The CDR3 region is CASSTTDGNQPQHF. The CDR3 region has the DNA TGTGCCAGTAGTACAACTGACGGGAATCAGCCCCAGCATTTT. The full variable domain, completed using reference TRBV19 and TRBJ1-5, is DGGITQSPKYLFRKEGQNVTLSCEQNLNHDAMYWYRQDPGQGLRLIYYSQIVNDFQKGDIAEGYSVSREKKESFPLTVTSAQKNPTAFYLCASSTTDGNQPQHFGDGTRLSIL.

This clonotype was detected a few times. CDR3 loop: CASSFGGSSSYEQYF. DNA for the CDR3: TGTGCCAGCAGTTTCGGCGGGAGTAGTTCCTACGAGCAGTACTTC. The chain has TRBV6-2 or TRBV6-3 and TRBJ2-7; TRBD2 matches 7 bases. Germline V gene sequence: CDR1 MNHEY, CDR2 SVGEGT. The J segment lost 1 base and the V segment lost 4 bases, leaving 7 bases of the junction unmatched. This CDR3 is 15 amino acids long.

The rearrangement links TRBV24-1 to TRBJ2-3; 7 nucleotides line up with TRBD2. V shed 4 bases and J 1 base; nucleotides not matched to a gene: 1. The CDR3 totals 14 residues. Looked up from germline, CDR1 is KGHDR and CDR2 is SFDVKD. The chain's CDR3 is CATSETSGTDTQYF. DNA for the CDR3: TGTGCCACCAGTGAAACTAGCGGCACAGATACGCAGTATTTT.

Here the CDR3 reads CASSESRTSGSRGWVYNEQFF. The CDR3 DNA sequence: TGTGCCAGCAGTGAATCACGGACTAGCGGGAGTCGAGGTTGGGTCTACAATGAGCAGTTCTTC. This chain uses TRBV25-1 with TRBJ2-1, with 13 bases aligning to TRBD2. Germline CDR1 is MGHDK and CDR2 is SYGVNS. This CDR3 is 21 amino acids long. V lost 1 base to trimming and J lost 3 bases; unmatched junction nucleotides: 15.

The chain couples TRBV7-9 to TRBJ1-4, with TRBD1 identical over 8 bases. The CDR3 is 18 amino acids. Unmatched junction bases numbered 11, after V lost 5 bases and J lost 0 bases. Germline lookup yields CDR1 SEHNR and CDR2 FQNEAQ (reference sequence). The CDR3: CASSHGQGGSPTNEKLFF. The DNA of the CDR3 is TGTGCCAGCAGCCACGGACAGGGAGGATCCCCAACTAATGAAAAACTGTTTTTT.

Only a few counts were recorded for this clonotype. The chain links TRBV19 to TRBJ2-3; D may be TRBD1 or TRBD2 (6 bases each). V gave up 10 bases and J gave up 0 bases, with 32 bases separating them. The CDR3 extends over 20 amino acids. Germline V gene sequence: CDR1 LNHDA, CDR2 SQIVND (reference sequence). Here the CDR3 DNA reads TGTGCCACTTTCGCACCACACAGACTAGTTGGGGACACTAGCACAGATACGCAGTATTTT. Amino acid sequence: CATFAPHRLVGDTSTDTQYF.

J is TRBJ2-7 and V is TRBV20-1; perhaps D is TRBD1 or TRBD2 (5 bases each). The CDR3 is made up of 12 amino acids. Germline CDR1 reads DFQATT; CDR2 reads SNEGSKA (reference sequence). V dropped 3 bases and J dropped 3 bases, with 9 bases sitting between them. The CDR3 DNA is TGCAGTGCTAGCAGGGCGGGCTACGAGCAGTACTTC. This translates into CSASRAGYEQYF.

This clonotype has ten or more counts. V and J are TRBV7-3 and TRBJ2-1; 9 nucleotides agree with TRBD2. Unmatched junction bases numbered 6, after V lost 3 bases and J lost 6 bases. CDR1 SGHTA and CDR2 FQGTGA come from the germline V gene. CDR3 length: 15 residues. The CDR3 region is CASSFLREGGNEQFF. The CDR3 bases are TGTGCCAGCAGCTTTCTGCGGGAGGGGGGCAATGAGCAGTTCTTC. Together with reference TRBV7-3 and TRBJ2-1, the CDR3 gives the full variable domain: GAGVSQTPSNKVTEKGKYVELRCDPISGHTALYWYRQSLGQGPEFLIYFQGTGAADDSGLPNDRFFAVRPEGSVSTLKIQRTERGDSAVYLCASSFLREGGNEQFFGPGTRLTVL.

This clonotype has at least ten counts. The CDR3 DNA reads as TGTGCCAGCAGTCCCAGAATAGCGGGAGCCTACGAGCAGTACTTC. This gives the protein CASSPRIAGAYEQYF. The J gene is TRBJ2-7, the V gene TRBV12-3 or TRBV12-4; 9 nucleotides match TRBD2. The junction had 7 bases not matched to a gene; V was cut back by 5 bases and J by 2 bases. CDR3 length: 15 amino acids.

This clonotype appeared many times. V usage is TRBV3-1 and J usage is TRBJ1-2; 8 bases match TRBD1. This CDR3 is built from 17 residues. Germline values: CDR1 LGHDT, CDR2 YNNKEL (reference sequence). The J segment lost 5 bases and the V segment lost 0 bases, leaving 11 bases of the junction unmatched. The CDR3 DNA sequence: TGTGCCAGCAGCCAAGATAGCCAGGGGGCGCTTGTTTATGGCTACACCTTC. Amino acid sequence: CASSQDSQGALVYGYTF.

The DNA for the CDR3 is TGCGCCAGCAGCCAAGATGTCGGGACAGGGAATCAGCCCCAGCATTTT. Its translation is CASSQDVGTGNQPQHF. The chain carries TRBV4-3 and TRBJ1-5; TRBD1 agrees at 9 bases. CDR1 and CDR2 from the germline V gene are LGHNA and YSLEER. Trimming took 0 bases from V and 4 from J; bases not matched to a gene: 4. This CDR3 is 16 amino acids long.

This clonotype was found many times. The V call is TRBV5-5, the J call TRBJ2-7; D remains unclear. V lost 3 bases and J 2 bases, leaving 15 bases between the germline ends. Germline-derived CDR1 and CDR2 are SGHKS and YYEKEE (reference sequence). The CDR3 consists of 15 residues. This CDR3 is CASSSKATPPYEQYF. In DNA, the CDR3 is TGTGCCAGCAGCTCCAAGGCCACTCCCCCCTACGAGCAGTACTTC.

This clonotype was seen repeatedly, ten times or more. The chain links TRBV7-3 to TRBJ2-3; 13 bases match TRBD2. CDR3 length equals 17 residues. V lost 4 bases to trimming and J lost 1 base; unmatched junction nucleotides: 5. CDR1 is SGHTA, CDR2 FQGTGA, per germline. The CDR3 coding sequence is TGTGCCAGCAGCTCAACGGGACTAGCGGGACGCACAGATACGCAGTATTTT. It yields the protein CASSSTGLAGRTDTQYF.

This clonotype appeared a few times. The chain has TRBV29-1 and TRBJ2-5, with a possible D match to TRBD1 (6 bases). V lost 3 bases and J lost 0, with 8 bases in between. CDR1 is SQVTM and CDR2 is ANQGSEA in the germline V gene. The CDR3 consists of 13 residues. CDR3 coding DNA: TGCAGCGTTGACAGGGGCCACCAAGAGACCCAGTACTTC. It codes for CSVDRGHQETQYF.